This entry features one T cell receptor beta chain sequence. This sample is part of a study of shared clonotypes between healthy human individuals. Overall study context: Plates per donor: three CD4 naive, three CD4 memory, two CD8 naive, one CD8 memory.

Libraries were prepared by immunoSEQ multiplex PCR; TCRdb keeps only in-frame clonotypes and omits some of them. This repertoire shows 780,000 or so clones, 55% to 75% found once; its top ten account for around 1.8%. V was clipped by 4 bases and J by 4 bases, with 8 bases between them. CDR1 and CDR2 from the germline V gene are SNHLY and FYNNEI. The length of the CDR3 is 13 residues. V and J are TRBV2 and TRBJ2-1; tentatively, D is TRBD1 (5 bases). Sequenced: memory CD4+ T cells sorted from blood. The subset here: CD45RA-negative fraction. This TCR was sampled from a woman in her twenties or thirties in good health. CDR3 bases: TGTGCCAGCAGTGGGGGCTTTTACAATGAGCAGTTCTTC. Translating gives CASSGGFYNEQFF.